This TCR beta chain was observed in a study of control samples from healthy donors and cancer patients. This table comes from immunoSEQ multiplex PCR, and its TCRdb copy is limited to in-frame clones, with some not included. This repertoire shows more than 150,000 clones, 93% found once; its top ten account for around 2.5%. Looked up from germline, CDR1 is MGHRA and CDR2 is YSYEKL. V lost 1 base and J lost 8, with 15 bases in between. CDR3 length: 14 amino acids. This sequence joins TRBV4-1 and TRBJ2-7; no definite D call. Source material: blood. The receptor was isolated from a man aged 50-59 years in good health. This CDR3 reads CASSQADAPTKQYF. The CDR3 DNA reads TGCGCCAGCAGCCAAGCGGACGCCCCTACGAAGCAGTACTTC.